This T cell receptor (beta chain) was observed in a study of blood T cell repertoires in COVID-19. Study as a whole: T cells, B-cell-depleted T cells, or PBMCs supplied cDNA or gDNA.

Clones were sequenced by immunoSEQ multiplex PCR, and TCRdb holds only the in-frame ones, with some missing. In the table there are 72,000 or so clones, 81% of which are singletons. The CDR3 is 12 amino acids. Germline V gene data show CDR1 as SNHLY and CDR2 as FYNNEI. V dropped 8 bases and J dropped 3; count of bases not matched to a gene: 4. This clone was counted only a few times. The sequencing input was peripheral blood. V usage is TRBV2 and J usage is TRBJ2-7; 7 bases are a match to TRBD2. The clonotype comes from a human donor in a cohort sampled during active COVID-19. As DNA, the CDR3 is TGTGCCAGCTCGGGGGGAGACTACGAGCAGTACTTC. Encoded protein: CASSGGDYEQYF.